This T cell receptor (beta chain) came from a study of beta chain features in type 1 diabetes (dated by TCRdb to the late 2010s). As for the study more broadly: Mean age, gender distribution, total cell number and subset yield did not differ between patients and healthy donors. Whereas all 30 or so donors provided naive and central memory subsets, regulatory and stem cell-like memory subsets were isolated from just 8 patients and roughly 8 healthy donors. The study compared TCRB repertoires of sorted circulating CD4+ T cell subsets between recently diagnosed type 1 diabetes patients and matched healthy donors. Across all samples, some 100,000,000 sorted cells were examined, and cell number per subset correlated strongly with RNA yield. The paper as a whole reports these results and caveats: At VDJ recombination sites, patients with type 1 diabetes made fewer insertions and deleted more nucleotides, a pattern implying thymic rearrangement abnormalities. HLA sub-analyses involved small numbers of individuals, so any influence of HLA type on TCRB rearrangement remained unresolved. PCR may preferentially amplify shorter templates, but because patient and control samples were amplified and corrected together, any resulting skew would affect both groups equally. Sequencing cDNA rather than genomic DNA could over-represent highly expressing activated cells, although activation and CD3 levels did not differ between groups. Naive, central memory and regulatory TCRB repertoires appeared to be more alike among patients than among healthy donors. In all four CD4+ subsets, TCRB CDR3 length was moderately but significantly shorter in type 1 diabetes patients.

This clone was seen a few times. Its antigen is currently not known. No base-level quality is on record; no much larger clone is a single base apart. Other DNA sequences in the same sample also yield this CDR3. For CDR1 and CDR2, the germline V gene lists MNHEY and SVGAGI. For this chain, trimming is 0 bases at the V end and 2 bases at the J end, and the number of junction bases without a gene match is 1. The CDR3 has 15 amino acids, counting the end cysteine and phenylalanine. Here the CDR3 DNA is all that survives: 45 bases in frame from base 1. A single peripheral blood draw of approximately 100 mL on average was collected from each donor into heparinised tubes. Using a panel that included CD45RO, CCR7, CD25, CD127, CD95 and CD27, naive, central memory, regulatory and stem cell-like memory CD4+ T cells were sorted on a BD FACSAria II. Purity was above 98% for every sorted population. PBMCs were isolated right away by Lymphoprep density gradient centrifugation and were stained directly, without culture. Samples were stained and sorted in pairs, with one healthy donor and one patient per experiment, so that batch effects were minimized.

The High Capacity cDNA Reverse Transcription Kit was used to reverse transcribe all of the isolated RNA, meaning that expressed TCRB transcripts were what got sequenced. Naive, central memory and regulatory T cell samples underwent deep immunoSEQ sequencing, averaging about 3.57 million total reads per sample. Sorted cells were lysed in RLT buffer, and RNA was extracted using DNase-treated RNeasy Micro or Mini kits according to cell number. Each cell subset was processed separately to prevent cross-contamination, with patient and healthy donor samples processed together. TCRB sequences were amplified from cDNA with the immunoSEQ multiplex PCR, producing 87-bp fragments spanning the CDR3 region. Sequencing of the amplicons was done on the Illumina HiSeq platform. On the study's bioinformatics: PCR bias was computationally corrected using synthetic template baselines, reads within Hamming distance 2 were collapsed, and singletons that could not be merged were discarded. Reads were aligned to IMGT to assign V, D and J genes, CDR3 length, and insertions or deletions at six rearrangement sites. Within each subset, clonotype counts were normalized to sorted cell number, after which true diversity and Gini coefficients were computed with the tcR R package. The overlap coefficient, calculated on TCRB nucleotide sequences, was used to measure repertoire sharing. Here the immuneACCESS table is served through TCRdb, limited to in-frame sequences with V and J called. Missing clones are a known gap in these copies; in checked studies unresolved V genes cover under half, and the rest lacks a known reason. V, J and clone size were drawn from that table, and D and trimming were deduced from the DNA. This sample gives about 320,000 clones in total; less than 15% of them show up just once. In total, the top ten clones hold 6.7% of the sample.

Specimen: central memory CD4+ T cells from blood. This TCR was recovered from a man aged 25 to 40 in good health. The sequence links TRBV6-5 to TRBJ1-5; TRBD1 fits 7 bases in the junction. The nucleotides read TGTGCCAGCAGTTACTCCGGACAGGGCAATCAGCCCCAGCATTTT. The encoded protein is CASSYSGQGNQPQHF.